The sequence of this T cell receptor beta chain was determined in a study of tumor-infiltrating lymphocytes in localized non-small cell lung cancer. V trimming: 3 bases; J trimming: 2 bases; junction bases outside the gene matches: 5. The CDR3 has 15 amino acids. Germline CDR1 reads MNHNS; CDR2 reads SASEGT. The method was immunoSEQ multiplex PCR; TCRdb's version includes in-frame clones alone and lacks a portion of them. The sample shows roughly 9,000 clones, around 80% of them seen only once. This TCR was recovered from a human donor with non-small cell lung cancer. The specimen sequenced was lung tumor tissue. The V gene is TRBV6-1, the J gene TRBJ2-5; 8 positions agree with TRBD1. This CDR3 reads CASSEGNRGQETQYF. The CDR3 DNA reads TGTGCCAGCAGTGAGGGTAACAGGGGGCAAGAGACCCAGTACTTC.